One sample yielded the 16 T cell receptor beta chains listed below, sequenced in a study of T-cell reconstitution after alpha-beta-depleted transplantation in children. Unique molecular identifiers were used to barcode this TCRbeta library. Via MiXCR, TCRdb re-called the PCR reads, giving one row per CDR3 protein. The sample lists about 180,000 distinct CDR3 sequences; around 10% were seen once. Specimen: PBMCs, collected before TCRalphabeta/CD19-depleted stem cell transplant. The receptors were sampled from a boy younger than 10 with acute myeloid leukemia, due to receive a stem cell transplant.

This clonotype was seen repeatedly, ten times or more. V gene TRBV20-1 combines with J gene TRBJ1-1, with D tentatively TRBD1 (5 bases). The germline gives CDR1 DFQATT, CDR2 SNEGSKA (reference sequence). Trimming stripped 3 bases from V and 6 bases from J, with 17 bases between. This CDR3 has 14 residues. The CDR3 bases are TGCAGTGCTAGGTCAGCAGGGATGTTCGCTGAAGCTTTCTTT. It codes for CSARSAGMFAEAFF.

This clonotype was observed many times. The V gene is TRBV6-5, the J gene TRBJ2-1, with TRBD2 matching over 13 bases. The length of the CDR3 is 17 residues. Germline loops: CDR1 MNHEY, CDR2 SVGAGI. Trimming cost V 2 bases and J 8 bases; bases outside gene matches: 9. The CDR3 sequence: CASSYGPLAGGSDEQFF. The CDR3 nucleotides are TGTGCCAGCAGTTACGGGCCACTAGCGGGAGGGTCTGATGAGCAGTTCTTC.

This clonotype was recorded at least ten times. The J gene is TRBJ2-5, the V gene TRBV12-3 or TRBV12-4; 9 nucleotides line up with TRBD1. The junction had 2 bases not matched to a gene; V was cut back by 6 bases and J by 3 bases. The CDR3 loop spans 13 amino acids. The CDR3 region has the DNA TGTGCCAGCAGGAGGACAGGGGAAGAGACCCAGTACTTC. Translated: CASRRTGEETQYF.

This clonotype was observed many times. The CDR3 loop is CASSWGASGSRETQYF. The CDR3 DNA sequence: TGTGCCAGCAGCTGGGGGGCTAGCGGGAGTCGGGAGACCCAGTACTTC. This chain links TRBV11-2 with TRBJ2-5, with 10 bases aligning to TRBD2. Trimming cost V 4 bases and J 5 bases; bases outside gene matches: 10. The CDR3 sequence is 16 residues long. Germline assignment: CDR1 SGHAT and CDR2 FQNNGV.

On this clonotype itself: This may be a read error: a much more frequent sequence differs by one nucleotide. The chain is built from TRBV7-9 and TRBJ2-3; TRBD2 matches 8 bases. V lost 6 bases and J lost 10; bases outside the gene matches: 3. Germline V lookup: CDR1 SEHNR, CDR2 FQNEAQ (reference sequence). The CDR3 runs 11 residues. CDR3 bases: TGTGCCAGCAGATTTAGCGGGGCGCAGTATTTT. Protein: CASRFSGAQYF.

This clonotype was observed many times. The V call is TRBV11-3, the J call TRBJ2-1; D gene uncertain. This CDR3 contains 16 residues. The V and J ends lost 0 bases and 4 bases respectively, with 13 bases between them. Germline CDR1 is SGHNT and CDR2 is YENEEA. The CDR3 here is CASSLDGDPSYNEQFF. The DNA for the CDR3 is TGTGCCAGCAGCTTAGATGGCGACCCCAGTTACAATGAGCAGTTCTTC.

This clonotype was seen at least ten times. The rearrangement links TRBV5-1 to TRBJ1-1; 7 bases map to TRBD1. This CDR3 contains 14 residues. V shed 5 bases, J shed 0 bases, and the junction held 4 bases outside the gene matches. CDR1 is SGHRS and CDR2 is YFSETQ in the germline V gene. As DNA, the CDR3 is TGCGCCAGCAGAAGACAGGGAGTGAACACTGAAGCTTTCTTT. Translating gives CASRRQGVNTEAFF. The entire variable domain, with the rest obtained from reference TRBV5-1 and TRBJ1-1, is as follows: KAGVTQTPRYLIKTRGQQVTLSCSPISGHRSVSWYQQTPGQGLQFLFEYFSETQRNKGNFPGRFSGRQFSNSRSEMNVSTLELGDSALYLCASRRQGVNTEAFFGQGTRLTVV.

This clonotype was seen many times. CDR3 in amino acids: CSARSETAYSYNEQFF. The CDR3 DNA sequence: TGCAGTGCCCGAAGTGAGACAGCTTACTCCTACAATGAGCAGTTCTTC. This chain uses TRBV20-1 with TRBJ2-1, with a tentative D call TRBD1 (5 bases). V was trimmed by 6 bases and J by 0 bases, leaving 18 bases between them. This CDR3 comprises 16 residues. Germline CDR1 is DFQATT and CDR2 is SNEGSKA (reference sequence).

This clonotype was seen ten or more times. The chain couples TRBV6-1 to TRBJ1-5; TRBD1 matches 10 bases. The CDR3 is made up of 16 amino acids. CDR1 is MNHNS and CDR2 is SASEGT in the germline V gene. J lost 0 bases, V lost 8 bases, and 7 bases had no gene match. The CDR3: CASRDRGVYSNQPQHF. CDR3 nucleotide sequence: TGTGCCAGCCGGGACAGGGGCGTATATAGCAATCAGCCCCAGCATTTT.

This clonotype was recorded many times. The chain links TRBV4-1 to TRBJ1-5, with 12 bases that match TRBD1. The V segment lost 3 bases and the J segment 5 bases; nucleotides outside the gene matches: 5. This CDR3 has 16 residues. The germline gives CDR1 MGHRA, CDR2 YSYEKL. CDR3 bases: TGCGCCAGCAGCCACTCCGGGACAGGGGGCTATCAGCCCCAGCATTTT. This translates into CASSHSGTGGYQPQHF.

This clonotype was detected once. The CDR3 does not close with the conserved phenylalanine or tryptophan, likely indicating a read error. The chain combines TRBV18 with TRBJ2-1; tentatively, D is TRBD2 (6 bases). Germline V lookup: CDR1 KGHSH, CDR2 LQKENI. This CDR3 is 15 amino acids long. The V and J ends lost 1 base and 7 bases respectively, with 14 bases between them. The CDR3 nucleotides read TGTGCCAGCTCACCACGACGGGAGATTTGGAATGAGCAGTTCTCC. This translates into CASSPRREIWNEQFS.

The table lists this clonotype with many counts. The chain joins TRBV12-3 or TRBV12-4 to TRBJ2-5, with D hard to call. The germline V and J ends were trimmed by 6 bases and 4 bases, with 15 bases remaining between them. The CDR3 runs to 14 residues. CDR3 DNA: TGTGCCAGCAGCACCGAGCTGGCAGCAGAGACCCAGTACTTC. This encodes CASSTELAAETQYF.

Many counts were recorded for this clonotype. This rearrangement joins TRBV9 to TRBJ1-6, with 8 bases that match TRBD1. There are 14 residues in the CDR3. J was trimmed by 7 bases and V by 0 bases; bases with no gene match: 0. Germline V lookup: CDR1 SGDLS, CDR2 YYNGEE. The CDR3 DNA reads TGTGCCAGCAGCGTAGGGGACAGGAATTCACCCCTCCACTTT. Residues: CASSVGDRNSPLHF.

This clonotype has a count of ten or more. The chain recombines TRBV20-1 with TRBJ2-6; either TRBD1 or TRBD2 may supply D (5 bases each). The V end lost 5 bases, the J end lost 0 bases, and 8 bases lay between the germline ends. Germline V gives CDR1 DFQATT, CDR2 SNEGSKA (reference sequence). The length of the CDR3 is 14 residues. The CDR3 bases are TGCAGTGCTCGGGACCACTCTGGGGCCAACGTCCTGACTTTC. Protein sequence: CSARDHSGANVLTF.

This clonotype was seen ten or more times. This chain links TRBV6-5 with TRBJ2-7; D not resolved. Trimming removed 7 bases at V and 2 bases at J, with 15 bases between. The CDR3 is made up of 14 amino acids. Germline CDR1 reads MNHEY; CDR2 reads SVGAGI. Written as DNA, the CDR3 is TGTGCCAGCAAAGCGAGCAGGCCACCCTACGAGCAGTACGTC. This codes for CASKASRPPYEQYV.

In this sample, this clonotype turned up many times. Its ends do not fully match the called genes, so a read error is possible. This chain connects TRBV7-8 to TRBJ2-5; unclear D gene. Germline CDR1 reads SGHVS; CDR2 reads FQNEAQ. This CDR3 has 11 amino acids. DNA of the CDR3: TGTGCCAGCAGCTTAGCGGAGACCCATTACTTC. Protein sequence: CASSLAETHYF. Together with reference TRBV7-8 and TRBJ2-5, the CDR3 gives the full variable domain: GAGVSQSPRYKVAKRGQDVALRCDPISGHVSLFWYQQALGQGPEFLTYFQNEAQLDKSGLPSDRFFAERPEGSVSTLKIQRTQQEDSAVYLCASSLAETHYFGPGTRLLVL.